The 20 T cell receptor beta chains presented below share a single source sample, sequenced in a study of cytomegalovirus exposure and HLA in healthy donors. Primers: 60 Vbeta forward and 13 Jbeta reverse. Profiled with immunoSEQ multiplex PCR; TCRdb holds only in-frame clones, not every one. This sample carries roughly 120,000 clones, about 80% of them seen once, and the ten largest clones take approximately 2%. The sequenced material came from PBMCs. The receptors stem from a man younger than 35 in good health and CMV-seronegative.

This sequence joins TRBV6-1 and TRBJ1-5; no reliable D call. Trimming removed 5 bases at V and 0 bases at J, with 11 bases between. This CDR3 comprises 15 residues. Germline loops: CDR1 MNHNS, CDR2 SASEGT. The CDR3 loop reads CASSKGLNSNQPQHF. CDR3 DNA: TGTGCCAGCAGTAAAGGACTGAATAGCAATCAGCCCCAGCATTTT.

Only a few counts were recorded for this clone. The rearrangement links TRBV2 to TRBJ1-1; maybe TRBD1 (6 bases). The V end was cut by 6 bases, the J end by 0 bases, with 14 bases between. This CDR3 is built from 15 residues. The germline V gene has CDR1 SNHLY and CDR2 FYNNEI. The CDR3 region has the DNA TGTGCCAGCAGGGCAGGGGCTGTTATGAACACTGAAGCTTTCTTT. This sequence encodes CASRAGAVMNTEAFF.

Remarks on this clone: This CDR3 is also generated by other DNA sequences in the sample. The chain carries TRBV30 and TRBJ1-5, with D possibly being TRBD1 (5 bases). Per the germline V gene, CDR1 is GTSNPN and CDR2 is SVGIG (reference sequence). V was pared by 2 bases and J by 2 bases, with 7 bases between. This CDR3 contains 13 residues. Here the CDR3 reads CAWSLQGNQPQHF. CDR3 DNA sequence: TGTGCCTGGAGTCTACAGGGCAATCAGCCCCAGCATTTT.

The CDR3: CASSSLAGVDTQYF. As DNA, the CDR3 is TGTGCCAGCAGCTCACTAGCGGGAGTAGATACGCAGTATTTT. The chain links TRBV7-3 to TRBJ2-3; 11 bases map to TRBD2. The trim removed 4 bases at V and 5 bases at J, leaving 2 bases unmatched. The CDR3 has 14 amino acids. Germline V gene data show CDR1 as SGHTA and CDR2 as FQGTGA.

This clone was observed a handful of times. The V call is TRBV18, the J call TRBJ2-5, with 10 bases that match TRBD1. There are 15 residues in the CDR3. CDR1 and CDR2 (germline): KGHSH, LQKENI. The J segment lost 5 bases and the V segment lost 3 bases, leaving 6 bases of the junction unmatched. The CDR3 DNA reads TGTGCCAGCTCACCTAGGGACAGGGGCACGGAGACCCAGTACTTC. Protein product: CASSPRDRGTETQYF.

This clone was seen a handful of times. This chain links TRBV2 with TRBJ1-4, with D uncertain. The V end was cut by 6 bases, the J end by 8 bases, with 19 bases between. The V gene's germline CDR1 is SNHLY and CDR2 FYNNEI. The CDR3 consists of 15 residues. CDR3 protein: CASSANSQQMEKLFF. The CDR3 DNA is TGTGCCAGCAGCGCGAACAGCCAGCAGATGGAAAAACTGTTTTTT.

V gene TRBV6-4 combines with J gene TRBJ2-5; TRBD2 agrees at 10 bases. CDR3 size: 13 residues. V trimming: 6 bases; J trimming: 4 bases; junction bases outside the gene matches: 2. From germline, CDR1 is MRHNA and CDR2 SNTAGT. CDR3 in DNA: TGTGCCAGCAGCTTAGCGGGAGGAGAGACCCAGTACTTC. Its translation is CASSLAGGETQYF.

There are a few counts of this clone. This rearrangement joins TRBV6-6 to TRBJ1-1; the D is unclear. V was cut by 6 bases and J by 1 base, with 12 bases left in between. This CDR3 is 14 amino acids long. CDR1 is MNHNY and CDR2 is SVGAGI in the germline V gene (reference sequence). The CDR3 spells CASSSVEWNTEAFF. CDR3 DNA: TGTGCCAGCAGCTCAGTTGAATGGAACACTGAAGCTTTCTTT.

The chain links TRBV5-6 to TRBJ1-2; D is possibly TRBD1 (5 bases). The V end was cut by 6 bases, the J end by 7 bases, with 16 bases between. Germline CDR1 reads SGHDT; CDR2 reads YYEEEE. The CDR3 extends over 13 amino acids. In nucleotides, the CDR3 is TGTGCCAGCACCTCCCGGGGAGGGGCTGGCTACACCTTC. It encodes CASTSRGGAGYTF.

The chain links TRBV18 to TRBJ2-3; TRBD1 agrees at 7 bases. The germline V gene encodes CDR1 KGHSH and CDR2 LQKENI. This CDR3 has 18 amino acids. With 2 bases clipped from V and 1 base from J, the junction kept 12 bases outside the gene matches. CDR3 in DNA: TGTGCCAGCTCACCAAGCCCCTCACAGGGGTTCGGCACAGATACGCAGTATTTT. Translating gives CASSPSPSQGFGTDTQYF.

This chain connects TRBV4-3 to TRBJ1-2; no definite D call. The CDR3 contains 14 residues. From germline, CDR1 is LGHNA and CDR2 YSLEER. Trimming removed 1 base from V and 8 bases from J, with 14 bases in between. Here the CDR3 reads CASSQGRPTGGYTF. The CDR3 bases are TGCGCCAGCAGCCAAGGTCGGCCAACGGGAGGCTACACCTTC.

This chain connects TRBV2 to TRBJ1-5, with D possibly matching TRBD1 (5 bases). The CDR3 is 13 amino acids. The V gene's germline CDR1 is SNHLY and CDR2 FYNNEI. Trimming took 4 bases from V and 7 from J, leaving 11 bases between them. The CDR3 DNA sequence: TGTGCCAGCAGTGTCACCGGGGGGCAGCCCCAGCATTTT. It specifies CASSVTGGQPQHF.

V and J are TRBV30 and TRBJ1-2; D uncertain. There are 12 residues in the CDR3. Germline lookup yields CDR1 GTSNPN and CDR2 SVGIG (reference sequence). The V and J ends lost 0 bases and 3 bases respectively, with 5 bases between them. This CDR3 is CAWSVDYYGYTF. The CDR3 region has the DNA TGTGCCTGGAGTGTGGACTACTATGGCTACACCTTC.

The chain joins TRBV19 to TRBJ1-3; D unresolved. Trimming shortened V by 8 bases and J by 6 bases, and 20 bases separated the two germline ends. This CDR3 has 15 amino acids. The germline V gene has CDR1 LNHDA and CDR2 SQIVND (reference sequence). DNA for the CDR3: TGTGCCAGTTACGGAGCGGGTTTCCGGGCAAACACCATATATTTT. It is translated as CASYGAGFRANTIYF.

The V gene is TRBV7-2, the J gene TRBJ2-2; D is unresolved. This CDR3 has 15 residues. Germline lookup yields CDR1 SGHTA and CDR2 FQGNSA. V gave up 1 base and J gave up 3 bases, with 9 bases separating them. The CDR3 DNA reads as TGTGCCAGCAGCTTAGTCCCAGGATACACCGGGGAGCTGTTTTTT. Translated: CASSLVPGYTGELFF.

In this sample, this clone turned up once. The chain uses TRBV6-1 and TRBJ2-7; a weak D match, TRBD1 (5 bases). This CDR3 region has 15 residues. CDR1 is MNHNS and CDR2 is SASEGT in the germline V gene. Trimming left V 6 bases short and J 3 bases short, with 18 bases between. CDR3 bases: TGTGCCAGCAGCGTACCCCAGACAGAAAACTACGAGCAGTACTTC. It encodes CASSVPQTENYEQYF.

Only one count was recorded for this clone. V gene TRBV12-5 combines with J gene TRBJ2-2; 7 bases align to TRBD2. V dropped 6 bases and J dropped 5; count of bases not matched to a gene: 0. The length of the CDR3 is 12 residues. Germline V gives CDR1 LGHNT, CDR2 FRNRAP. The chain's CDR3 is CASGRETGELFF. The CDR3, as DNA: TGTGCTAGTGGGCGGGAGACCGGGGAGCTGTTTTTT.

The chain has TRBV19 and TRBJ1-5; 7 nucleotides line up with TRBD1. CDR1 and CDR2 (germline): LNHDA, SQIVND (reference sequence). This CDR3 is built from 11 residues. The trim removed 7 bases at V and 16 bases at J, leaving 10 bases unmatched. CDR3 in DNA: TGTGCCAGTAACGGGGACAGCCAATACCATTTT. Translation gives CASNGDSQYHF. The full variable domain, its missing parts supplied by reference TRBV19 and TRBJ1-5, is DGGITQSPKYLFRKEGQNVTLSCEQNLNHDAMYWYRQDPGQGLRLIYYSQIVNDFQKGDIAEGYSVSREKKESFPLTVTSAQKNPTAFYLCASNGDSQYHFGDGTRLSIL.

The CDR3 is CASSQDAGVSTDTQYF. For the CDR3, the DNA is TGTGCCAGCAGCCAAGATGCGGGAGTTAGCACAGATACGCAGTATTTT. The chain couples TRBV4-2 to TRBJ2-3; 7 bases map to TRBD2. The CDR3 length is 16 residues. Unmatched junction bases numbered 3, after V lost 0 bases and J lost 0 bases. Per the germline V gene, CDR1 is LGHNA and CDR2 is YNFKEQ.

The gene calls are TRBV12-5 and TRBJ2-5; 10 bases fit TRBD1. Losses at the gene ends were 5 bases for V and 2 bases for J; bases not matched to a gene: 8. CDR3 length equals 16 residues. CDR1 is LGHNT and CDR2 is FRNRAP in the germline V gene. Here the CDR3 reads CASGLGTGAEQETQYF. CDR3 nucleotide sequence: TGTGCTAGTGGTCTCGGGACAGGGGCCGAGCAAGAGACCCAGTACTTC.